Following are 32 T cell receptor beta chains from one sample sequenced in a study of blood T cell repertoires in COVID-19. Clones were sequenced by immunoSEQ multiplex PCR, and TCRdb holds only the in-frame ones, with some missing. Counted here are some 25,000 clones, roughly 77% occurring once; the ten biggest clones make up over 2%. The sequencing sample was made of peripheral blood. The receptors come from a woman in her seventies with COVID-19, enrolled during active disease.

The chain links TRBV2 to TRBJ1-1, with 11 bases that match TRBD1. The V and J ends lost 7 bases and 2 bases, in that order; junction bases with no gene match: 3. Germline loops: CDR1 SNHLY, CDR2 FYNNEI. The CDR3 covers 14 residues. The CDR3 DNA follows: TGTGCCAGCACTAGGACAGGGGGCAACACTGAAGCTTTCTTT. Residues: CASTRTGGNTEAFF.

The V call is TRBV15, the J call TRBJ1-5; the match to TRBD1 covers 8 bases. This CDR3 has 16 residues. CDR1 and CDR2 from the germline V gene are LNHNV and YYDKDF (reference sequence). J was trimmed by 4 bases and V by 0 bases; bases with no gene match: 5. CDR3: CATSRERDRINQPQHF. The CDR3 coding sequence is TGTGCCACCAGCAGAGAACGGGACAGGATAAATCAGCCCCAGCATTTT. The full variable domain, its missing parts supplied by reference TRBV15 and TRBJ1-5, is DAMVIQNPRYQVTQFGKPVTLSCSQTLNHNVMYWYQQKSSQAPKLLFHYYDKDFNNEADTPDNFQSRRPNTSFCFLDIRSPGLGDTAMYLCATSRERDRINQPQHFGDGTRLSIL.

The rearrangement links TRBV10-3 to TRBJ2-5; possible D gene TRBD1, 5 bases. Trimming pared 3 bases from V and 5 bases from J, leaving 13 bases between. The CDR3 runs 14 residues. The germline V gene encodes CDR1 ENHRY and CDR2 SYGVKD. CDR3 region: CAISDQGVGETQYF. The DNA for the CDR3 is TGTGCCATCAGTGACCAAGGGGTGGGGGAGACCCAGTACTTC.

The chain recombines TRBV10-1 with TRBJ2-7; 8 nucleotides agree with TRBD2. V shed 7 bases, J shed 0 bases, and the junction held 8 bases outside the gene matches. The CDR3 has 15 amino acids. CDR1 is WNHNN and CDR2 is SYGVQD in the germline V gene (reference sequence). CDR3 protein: CASTPQTSDSYEQYV. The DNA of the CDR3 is TGCGCCAGCACCCCACAGACTAGCGACTCCTACGAGCAGTACGTC.

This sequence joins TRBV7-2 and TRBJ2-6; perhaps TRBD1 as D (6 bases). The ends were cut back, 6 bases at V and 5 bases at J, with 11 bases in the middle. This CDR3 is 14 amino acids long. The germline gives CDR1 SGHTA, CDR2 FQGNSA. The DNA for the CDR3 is TGTGCCAGCAGTGAACAGGGTTGGGCCAACGTCCTGACTTTC. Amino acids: CASSEQGWANVLTF.

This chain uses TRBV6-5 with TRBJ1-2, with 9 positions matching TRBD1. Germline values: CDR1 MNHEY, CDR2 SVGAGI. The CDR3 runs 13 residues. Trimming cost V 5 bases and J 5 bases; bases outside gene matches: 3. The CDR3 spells CASSPTGGYGYTF. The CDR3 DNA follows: TGTGCCAGCAGTCCGACAGGGGGGTATGGCTACACCTTC.

CDR3 amino acids: CASSPSAGNYGYTF. DNA of the CDR3: TGTGCCAGCAGCCCTTCGGCAGGCAACTATGGCTACACCTTC. J is TRBJ1-2 and V is TRBV3-1 (or the pseudogene TRBV3-2), with D unresolved. V was shortened by 4 bases and J by 2 bases, with 11 bases between the two germline ends. This CDR3 is 14 amino acids long. Germline CDR1 LGHDT, CDR2 YNNKEL (reference sequence).

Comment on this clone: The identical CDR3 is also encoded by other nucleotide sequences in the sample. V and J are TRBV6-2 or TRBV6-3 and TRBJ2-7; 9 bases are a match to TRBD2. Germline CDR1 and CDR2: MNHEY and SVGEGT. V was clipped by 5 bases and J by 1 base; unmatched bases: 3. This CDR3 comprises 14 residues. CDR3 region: CASSPSGGSYEQYF. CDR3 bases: TGTGCCAGCAGTCCCAGCGGGGGGTCCTACGAGCAGTACTTC.

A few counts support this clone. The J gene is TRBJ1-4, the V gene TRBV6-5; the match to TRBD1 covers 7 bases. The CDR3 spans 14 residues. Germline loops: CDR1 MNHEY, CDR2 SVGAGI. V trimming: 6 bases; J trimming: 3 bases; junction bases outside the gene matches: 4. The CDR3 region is CASRGDRANEKLFF. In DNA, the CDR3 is TGTGCCAGCAGGGGGGACAGAGCTAATGAAAAACTGTTTTTT.

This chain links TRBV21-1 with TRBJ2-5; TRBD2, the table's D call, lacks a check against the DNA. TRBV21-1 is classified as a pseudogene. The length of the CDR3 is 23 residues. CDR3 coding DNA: TGTGCCAGCAGCAAAGCAGGACTAGCGGGAGTAAATGGTGGTAGAGAAAACCAAGAGACCCAGTACTTC. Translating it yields CASSKAGLAGVNGGRENQETQYF.

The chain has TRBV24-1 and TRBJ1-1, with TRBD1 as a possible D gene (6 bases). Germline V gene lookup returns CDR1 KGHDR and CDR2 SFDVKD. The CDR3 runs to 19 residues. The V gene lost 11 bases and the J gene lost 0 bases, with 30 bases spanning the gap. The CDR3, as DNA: TGTGCCAACCAGGCCGGTTGGGACAACTCTACACCCCTGAACACTGAAGCTTTCTTT. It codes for CANQAGWDNSTPLNTEAFF.

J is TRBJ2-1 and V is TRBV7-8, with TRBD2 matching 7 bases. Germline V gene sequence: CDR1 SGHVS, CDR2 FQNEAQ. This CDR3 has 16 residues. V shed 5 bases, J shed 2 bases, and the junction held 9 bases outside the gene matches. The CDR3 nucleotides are TGTGCCAGCAGCCCCCAGTTCGGGAGGACCTACAATGAGCAGTTCTTC. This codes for CASSPQFGRTYNEQFF.

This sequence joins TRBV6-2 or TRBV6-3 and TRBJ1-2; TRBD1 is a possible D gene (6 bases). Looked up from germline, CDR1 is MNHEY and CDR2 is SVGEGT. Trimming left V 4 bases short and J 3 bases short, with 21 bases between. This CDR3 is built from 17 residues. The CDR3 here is CASSLGRGRNRDYGYTF. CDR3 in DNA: TGTGCCAGCAGTTTAGGGAGGGGTCGGAACAGGGACTATGGCTACACCTTC.

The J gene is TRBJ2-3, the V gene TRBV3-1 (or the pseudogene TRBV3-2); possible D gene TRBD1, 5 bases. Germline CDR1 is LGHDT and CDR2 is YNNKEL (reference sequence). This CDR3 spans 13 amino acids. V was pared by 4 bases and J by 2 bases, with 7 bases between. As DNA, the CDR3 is TGTGCCAGCAGCCTAGGGGCCACAGATACGCAGTATTTT. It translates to CASSLGATDTQYF.

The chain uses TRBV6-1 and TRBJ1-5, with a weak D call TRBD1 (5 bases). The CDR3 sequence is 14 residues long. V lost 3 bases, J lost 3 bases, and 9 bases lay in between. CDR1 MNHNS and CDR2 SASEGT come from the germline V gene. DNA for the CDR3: TGTGCCAGCAGTGAGGGGCAGACCAATCAGCCCCAGCATTTT. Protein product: CASSEGQTNQPQHF.

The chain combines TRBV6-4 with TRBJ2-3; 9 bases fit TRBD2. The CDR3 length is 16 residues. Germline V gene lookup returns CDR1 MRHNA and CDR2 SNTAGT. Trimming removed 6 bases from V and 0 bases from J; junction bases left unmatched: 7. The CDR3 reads CASSEGTSPSTDTQYF. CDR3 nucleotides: TGTGCCAGCAGCGAGGGGACTAGCCCGAGCACAGATACGCAGTATTTT.

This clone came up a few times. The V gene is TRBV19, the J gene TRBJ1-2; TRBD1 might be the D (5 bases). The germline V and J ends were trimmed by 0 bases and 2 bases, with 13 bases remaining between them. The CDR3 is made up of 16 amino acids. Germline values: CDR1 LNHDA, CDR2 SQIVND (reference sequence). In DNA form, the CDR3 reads TGTGCCAGTAGTATAGATCGGTACAGGACCAACTATGGCTACACCTTC. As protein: CASSIDRYRTNYGYTF.

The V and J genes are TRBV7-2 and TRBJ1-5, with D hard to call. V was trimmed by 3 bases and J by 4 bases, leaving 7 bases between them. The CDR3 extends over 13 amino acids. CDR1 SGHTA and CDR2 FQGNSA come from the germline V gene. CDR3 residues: CASSFSGNQPQHF. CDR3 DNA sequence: TGTGCCAGCAGCTTTTCGGGGAATCAGCCCCAGCATTTT.

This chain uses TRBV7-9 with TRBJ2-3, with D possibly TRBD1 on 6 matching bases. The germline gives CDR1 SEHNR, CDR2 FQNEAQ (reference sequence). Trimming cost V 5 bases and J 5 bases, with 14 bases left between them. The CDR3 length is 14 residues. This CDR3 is CASSPTPDRDTQYF. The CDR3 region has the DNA TGTGCCAGCAGCCCCACACCGGACAGAGATACGCAGTATTTT. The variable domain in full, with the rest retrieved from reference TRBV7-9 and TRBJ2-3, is DTGVSQNPRHKITKRGQNVTFRCDPISEHNRLYWYRQTLGQGPEFLTYFQNEAQLEKSRLLSDRFSAERPKGSFSTLEIQRTEQGDSAMYLCASSPTPDRDTQYFGPGTRLTVL.

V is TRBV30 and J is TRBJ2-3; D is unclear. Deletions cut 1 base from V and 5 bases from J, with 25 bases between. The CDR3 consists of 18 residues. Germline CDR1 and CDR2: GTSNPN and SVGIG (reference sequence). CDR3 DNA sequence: TGTGCCTGGAGTGAAAAAAACCAATGGCCCCAACTAATAGATACGCAGTATTTT. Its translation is CAWSEKNQWPQLIDTQYF.

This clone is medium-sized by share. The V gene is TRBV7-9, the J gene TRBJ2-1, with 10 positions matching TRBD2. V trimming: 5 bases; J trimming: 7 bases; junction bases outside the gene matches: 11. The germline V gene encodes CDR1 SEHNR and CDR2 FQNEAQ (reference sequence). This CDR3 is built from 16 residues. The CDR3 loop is CASSLERGGLWNEQFF. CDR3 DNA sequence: TGTGCCAGCAGCCTCGAGCGGGGGGGCCTTTGGAATGAGCAGTTCTTC.

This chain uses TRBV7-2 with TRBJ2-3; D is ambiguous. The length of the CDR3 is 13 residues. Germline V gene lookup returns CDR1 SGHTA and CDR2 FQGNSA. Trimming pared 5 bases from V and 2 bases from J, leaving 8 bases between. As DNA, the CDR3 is TGTGCCAGCAGCGTCTGGCCCACAGATACGCAGTATTTT. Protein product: CASSVWPTDTQYF.

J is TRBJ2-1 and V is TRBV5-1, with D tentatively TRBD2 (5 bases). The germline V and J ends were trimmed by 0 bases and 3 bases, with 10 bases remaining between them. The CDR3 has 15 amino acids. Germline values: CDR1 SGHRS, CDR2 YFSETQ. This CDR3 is CASSLAGFGYNEQFF. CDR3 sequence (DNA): TGCGCCAGCAGCTTGGCGGGATTTGGCTACAATGAGCAGTTCTTC. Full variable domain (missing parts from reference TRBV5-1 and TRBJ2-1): KAGVTQTPRYLIKTRGQQVTLSCSPISGHRSVSWYQQTPGQGLQFLFEYFSETQRNKGNFPGRFSGRQFSNSRSEMNVSTLELGDSALYLCASSLAGFGYNEQFFGPGTRLTVL.

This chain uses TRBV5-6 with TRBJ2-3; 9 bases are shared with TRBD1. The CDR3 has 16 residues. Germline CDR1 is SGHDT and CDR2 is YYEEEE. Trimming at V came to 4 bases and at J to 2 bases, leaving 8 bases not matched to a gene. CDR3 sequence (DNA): TGTGCCAGCAGCCAAACCGGGACAGGGACCACAGATACGCAGTATTTT. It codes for CASSQTGTGTTDTQYF.

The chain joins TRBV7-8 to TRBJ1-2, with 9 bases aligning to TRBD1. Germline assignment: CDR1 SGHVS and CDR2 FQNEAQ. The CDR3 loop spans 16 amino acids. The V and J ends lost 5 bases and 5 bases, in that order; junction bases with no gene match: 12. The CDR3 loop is CASSKVTGGGGYGYTF. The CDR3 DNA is TGTGCCAGCAGCAAAGTAACAGGGGGCGGGGGATATGGCTACACCTTC.

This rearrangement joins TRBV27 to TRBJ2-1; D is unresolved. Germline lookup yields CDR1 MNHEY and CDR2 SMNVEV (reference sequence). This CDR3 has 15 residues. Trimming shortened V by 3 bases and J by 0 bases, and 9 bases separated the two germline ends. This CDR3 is CASSFSQSSYNEQFF. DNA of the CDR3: TGTGCCAGCAGTTTTTCACAGAGCTCCTACAATGAGCAGTTCTTC.

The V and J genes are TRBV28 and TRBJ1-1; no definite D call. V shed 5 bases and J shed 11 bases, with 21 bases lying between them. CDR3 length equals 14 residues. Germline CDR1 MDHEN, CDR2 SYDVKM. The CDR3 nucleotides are TGTGCCAGCAGTCCCCTACTTTTGAATGGAGGGGCTTTCTTT. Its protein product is CASSPLLLNGGAFF. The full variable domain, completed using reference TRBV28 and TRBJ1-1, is DVKVTQSSRYLVKRTGEKVFLECVQDMDHENMFWYRQDPGLGLRLIYFSYDVKMKEKGDIPEGYSVSREKKERFSLILESASTNQTSMYLCASSPLLLNGGAFFGQGTRLTVV.

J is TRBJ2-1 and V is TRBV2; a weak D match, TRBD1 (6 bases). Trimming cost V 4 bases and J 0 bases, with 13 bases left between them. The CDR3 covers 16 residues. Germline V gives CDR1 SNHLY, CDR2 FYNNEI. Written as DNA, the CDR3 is TGTGCCAGCAGTGGGACGACAGGAGTCTCCTACAATGAGCAGTTCTTC. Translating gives CASSGTTGVSYNEQFF. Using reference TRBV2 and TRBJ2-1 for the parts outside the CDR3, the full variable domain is EPEVTQTPSHQVTQMGQEVILRCVPISNHLYFYWYRQILGQKVEFLVSFYNNEISEKSEIFDDQFSVERPDGSNFTLKIRSTKLEDSAMYFCASSGTTGVSYNEQFFGPGTRLTVL.

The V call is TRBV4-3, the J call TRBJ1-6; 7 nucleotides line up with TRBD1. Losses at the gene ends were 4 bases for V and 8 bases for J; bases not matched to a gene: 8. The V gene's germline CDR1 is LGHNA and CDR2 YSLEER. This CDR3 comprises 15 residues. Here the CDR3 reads CASSRGQAYHSPLHF. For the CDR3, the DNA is TGCGCCAGCAGCCGTGGACAGGCGTATCATTCACCCCTCCACTTT.

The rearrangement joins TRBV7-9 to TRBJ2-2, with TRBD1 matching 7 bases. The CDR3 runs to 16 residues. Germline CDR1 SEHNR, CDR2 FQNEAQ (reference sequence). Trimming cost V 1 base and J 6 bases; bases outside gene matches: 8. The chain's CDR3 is CASSLVNRGSAGELFF. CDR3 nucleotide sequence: TGTGCCAGCAGCTTAGTAAACAGGGGATCGGCCGGGGAGCTGTTTTTT.

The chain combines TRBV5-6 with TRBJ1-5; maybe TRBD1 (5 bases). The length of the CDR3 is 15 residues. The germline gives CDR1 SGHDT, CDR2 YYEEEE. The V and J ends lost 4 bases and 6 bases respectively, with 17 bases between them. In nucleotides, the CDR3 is TGTGCCAGCAGCACTCGTACAGGTTACGGTCAGCCCCAGCATTTT. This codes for CASSTRTGYGQPQHF.

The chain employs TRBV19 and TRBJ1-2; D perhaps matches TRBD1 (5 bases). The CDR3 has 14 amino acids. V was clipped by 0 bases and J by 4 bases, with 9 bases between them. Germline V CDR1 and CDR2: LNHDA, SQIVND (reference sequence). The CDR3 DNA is TGTGCCAGTAGTATAGATCGGCAGGGCTATGGCTACACCTTC. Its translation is CASSIDRQGYGYTF.